Sequencing of this T cell receptor (beta chain) was carried out in a study of blood T cell repertoires in COVID-19. Study summary: The origin of the acute and convalescent COVID-19 samples was the United States, Italy and Spain. Nucleic acid was either cDNA or gDNA, and it came from T cells, B-cell-depleted T cells, or PBMCs.

Original methodology: Amplification from reference gene primers served as the basis for estimated nucleated cell counts. Produced via immunoSEQ multiplex PCR; TCRdb's table is partial and in-frame only. D and trimming come from the DNA, and the V and J calls and clone size come from that table. The sample holds under 200,000 clones, around 85% seen once. V was shortened by 9 bases and J by 0 bases, with 11 bases between the two germline ends. Germline V gene data show CDR1 as KGHDR and CDR2 as SFDVKD. This CDR3 has 14 amino acids. The gene calls are TRBV24-1 and TRBJ1-3; D remains unclear. The source of this sequence is a woman aged 80 or over with acute or convalescent COVID-19. Sequencing was done on a sample of peripheral blood. CDR3 region: CATEGQSSGNTIYF. The CDR3 region has the DNA TGTGCCACCGAGGGCCAAAGCTCTGGAAACACCATATATTTT.